These T cell receptor beta chains were read from a single sample in a study of T cell responses to AZD1222 COVID-19 vaccine. Data came from immunoSEQ multiplex PCR; TCRdb stores just in-frame clones and leaves some out. This table has about 150,000 clones, 80% to 85% appearing once. Sequenced here: peripheral blood, sampled on day 0 of MenACWY control vaccination. The receptors here all came from an adult in good health. Each CDR3 is given with its conserved first and last residue. A D gene is named only where the DNA matches it firmly. Only part of the rows carry a size: once, few, many, or a class if the clone is expanded.

D: -; size: -; J: TRBJ1-4; V: TRBV6-1; DNA: TGTGCCAGCAGTGAAGCGGCCGGAGGGGCAACTAATGAAAAACTGTTTTTT; CDR3: CASSEAAGGATNEKLFF
D: -; size: -; J: TRBJ1-1; V: TRBV5-5; DNA: TGTGCCAGCAGCTTGGCGAGGCAGTCCACTGAAGCTTTCTTT; CDR3: CASSLARQSTEAFF
D: -; size: -; J: TRBJ1-2; V: TRBV5-5; DNA: TGTGCCAGCAGCTTGGAGGCAGGCTATGGCTACACCTTC; CDR3: CASSLEAGYGYTF
D: -; size: -; J: TRBJ2-1; V: TRBV6-5; DNA: TGTGCCAGCAGTTACAGCGTCGGTTACAATGAGCAGTTCTTC; CDR3: CASSYSVGYNEQFF
D: -; size: -; J: TRBJ1-6; V: TRBV11-2; DNA: TGTGCCAGCAGCTTAGATAGGCAGGGGTATTCACCCCTCCACTTT; CDR3: CASSLDRQGYSPLHF
D: -; size: -; J: TRBJ1-6; V: TRBV7-6; DNA: TGTGCCAGCAGCTTAGGCGGACCGAGCTATAATTCACCCCTCCACTTT; CDR3: CASSLGGPSYNSPLHF
D: -; size: few; J: TRBJ1-5; V: TRBV10-2; DNA: TGCGCCAGCAGTGAGTCCGGATCTAATCAGCCCCAGCATTTT; CDR3: CASSESGSNQPQHF
D: -; size: -; J: TRBJ1-1; V: TRBV19; DNA: TGTGCCAGTATGCCCTCGAGGGGCACTGAAGCTTTCTTT; CDR3: CASMPSRGTEAFF
D: TRBD1; size: -; J: TRBJ1-4; V: TRBV11-3; DNA: TGTGCCAGCAGCCTCCCCCCGGGACAGGGGGCGCAGGGGGAAAAACTGTTTTTT; CDR3: CASSLPPGQGAQGEKLFF
D: -; size: -; J: TRBJ1-2; V: TRBV30; DNA: TGTGCCTGGAGTGTACAGCTGATCACTAACTATGGCTACACCTTC; CDR3: CAWSVQLITNYGYTF
D: -; size: -; J: TRBJ2-7; V: TRBV6-5; DNA: TGTGCCAGCCGGACTTCCATTTCCTACGAGCAGTACTTC; CDR3: CASRTSISYEQYF
D: -; size: -; J: TRBJ2-1; V: TRBV5-1; DNA: TGCGCCAGCAGCCAAGGACAGAGCTCCTACAATGAGCAGTTCTTC; CDR3: CASSQGQSSYNEQFF
D: -; size: -; J: TRBJ2-2; V: TRBV20-1; DNA: TGCAGTGCTAGTTCCGGGACCGCGAACACCGGGGAGCTGTTTTTT; CDR3: CSASSGTANTGELFF